This T cell receptor beta chain was captured by sequencing in a study of T cells in women clearing cervical HPV infection. Study details: With HLA typing for only a few women, HLA confounding remains possible.

Concerning this clone itself: The junction differs from germline at one of its ends, possibly a read error. The CDR3 extends 3 residues past the end of the read, so its final part is completed from the germline J gene.

Profiling relied on immunoSEQ multiplex PCR, and the TCRdb table lists in-frame clones only, not all of them. The sample table sets out about 20,000 clones. Germline CDR1 and CDR2: LGHNA and YNFKEQ. The CDR3 runs to 15 residues. The TCR sequence derives from a woman between 18 and 70 years old with a cervical HPV16 infection that either progressed to CIN3+ or cleared (not recorded which). Sequencing input: blood buffy coat. This chain connects TRBV4-2 to TRBJ2-2, with TRBD1 identical over 7 bases. The CDR3 is CASSQEGGGTSPLFF. The CDR3 DNA, read in part, is TGCGCCAGCAGCCAAGAAGGGGGCGGAACTTCACCG.